The 27 T cell receptor beta chains given below trace back to one sample, sequenced in a study of shared clonotypes between healthy human individuals (dated by TCRdb to between 2020 and 2021). The library came from the immunoSEQ multiplex PCR assay. Drawn from immuneACCESS, this table holds only the in-frame rearrangements with V and J called that TCRdb kept. Clones are partly lost; checked studies trace under half to an unresolved V gene and leave the rest unexplained. The table for this sample lists about 680,000 clones; roughly 70% of them were counted only once. The ten largest clonotypes hold around 1.6% of the sample. The material sequenced was memory CD4+ T cells sorted from blood. The cell subset or site label of this sample denotes: CD45RA-negative fraction. The receptors were gathered from a woman between 25 and 40 years old in good health.

V is TRBV19 and J is TRBJ1-5; no firm D call. The CDR3 has 14 residues. In germline, CDR1 is LNHDA, CDR2 SQIVND (reference sequence). Between the trimmed V and J ends, which lost 5 bases and 2 bases, there was a span of 10 bases. The CDR3 spells CASSRMPGNQPQHF. CDR3 bases: TGTGCCAGTAGTCGGATGCCCGGCAATCAGCCCCAGCATTTT.

The V call is TRBV6-6, the J call TRBJ2-3, with D tentatively TRBD1 (5 bases). The V gene's germline CDR1 is MNHNY and CDR2 SVGAGI (reference sequence). This CDR3 has 15 amino acids. The ends were cut back, 2 bases at V and 3 bases at J, with 12 bases in the middle. The CDR3 protein is CASSYGRGATDTQYF. Written as DNA, the CDR3 is TGTGCCAGCAGTTACGGAAGGGGCGCGACAGATACGCAGTATTTT.

In nucleotides, the CDR3 is TGTGCCAGCTCAGCGACCCCTCAGAGCTCCTACAATGAGCAGTTCTTC. The encoded protein is CASSATPQSSYNEQFF. The J gene is TRBJ2-1, the V gene TRBV18; D is unclear. Germline lookup yields CDR1 KGHSH and CDR2 LQKENI. V shed 5 bases and J shed 0 bases, with 14 bases lying between them. This CDR3 region has 16 residues.

This rearrangement joins TRBV5-3 to TRBJ2-5; weak D call: TRBD2 (6 bases). TRBV5-3 counts as an open reading frame of uncertain function. This CDR3 spans 12 amino acids. Trimming pared 0 bases from V and 7 bases from J, leaving 7 bases between. CDR3 loop: CARSLAGGTQYF. In nucleotides, the CDR3 is TGTGCCAGAAGCTTGGCCGGGGGGACCCAGTACTTC.

Note on this clone: Being one base from a much bigger clone, this may be a read error. The chain joins TRBV7-2 to TRBJ2-5, with no clear D. Germline-derived CDR1 and CDR2 are SGHTA and FQGNSA. V lost 1 base and J 5 bases, leaving 5 bases between the germline ends. CDR3 length: 12 residues. Here the CDR3 reads CASSLVLETQYF. The CDR3 nucleotides are TGTGCCAGCAGCTTAGTGTTGGAGACCCAGTACTTC.

The chain recombines TRBV6-1 with TRBJ2-1, with a possible D match to TRBD2 (5 bases). This CDR3 contains 13 residues. CDR1 is MNHNS, CDR2 SASEGT, per germline. Trimming pared 8 bases from V and 2 bases from J, leaving 10 bases between. The CDR3 loop is CASEGTPYNEQFF. The CDR3 nucleotides read TGTGCCAGCGAGGGCACCCCCTACAATGAGCAGTTCTTC.

The genes are TRBV5-4 and TRBJ2-7; D unresolved. Germline V gives CDR1 SGHNT, CDR2 YYREEE (reference sequence). The V gene lost 1 base and the J gene lost 0 bases, with 11 bases spanning the gap. The CDR3 length is 15 residues. DNA for the CDR3: TGTGCCAGCAGCTTGACTCTGACGGACTCCTACGAGCAGTACTTC. It translates to CASSLTLTDSYEQYF.

The chain has TRBV19 and TRBJ1-5; D may be TRBD1 (6 bases). The germline gives CDR1 LNHDA, CDR2 SQIVND (reference sequence). V lost 3 bases and J 7 bases, leaving 16 bases between the germline ends. The CDR3 consists of 15 residues. DNA for the CDR3: TGTGCCAGTAGTATTTCTGGGGGGCTGAGACAGCCCCAGCATTTT. Translation gives CASSISGGLRQPQHF.

In this sample, this clone turned up once. The genes are TRBV5-8 and TRBJ2-7; 7 bases are shared with TRBD2. Looked up from germline, CDR1 is SGHTS and CDR2 is YDEGEE. After removal of 0 bases from V and 1 base from J, the junction contained 4 bases not matched to a gene. The CDR3 has 15 amino acids. CDR3 DNA: TGTGCCAGCAGCTTGGCGTCGGGAGGTTCCTACGAGCAGTACTTC. Translating gives CASSLASGGSYEQYF.

CDR3 DNA: TGCGCCAGCAGTGACTCGGGCAGGTTGGCCTACGAGCAGTACTTC. This translates into CASSDSGRLAYEQYF. The genes are TRBV10-1 and TRBJ2-7; D not resolved. The CDR3 contains 15 residues. Deletions cut 3 bases from V and 2 bases from J, with 14 bases between. The germline V gene encodes CDR1 WNHNN and CDR2 SYGVQD (reference sequence).

This clone occurred a few times. The chain combines TRBV7-2 with TRBJ1-5; 7 bases are a match to TRBD1. Trimming took 3 bases from V and 5 from J; bases not matched to a gene: 10. CDR3 length: 16 residues. CDR1 SGHTA and CDR2 FQGNSA come from the germline V gene. CDR3 residues: CASSFTGTVQYQPQHF. Written as DNA, the CDR3 is TGTGCCAGCAGCTTTACCGGGACAGTGCAATATCAGCCCCAGCATTTT.

This clone was detected many times. V and J are TRBV19 and TRBJ1-5, with D possibly matching TRBD1 (6 bases). The CDR3 is made up of 16 amino acids. Germline V gene data show CDR1 as LNHDA and CDR2 as SQIVND (reference sequence). V lost 4 bases and J 5 bases, leaving 18 bases between the germline ends. The CDR3 nucleotides are TGTGCCAGTAGTAGCACCCCGTCAGGGGCCCATCAGCCCCAGCATTTT. It is translated as CASSSTPSGAHQPQHF.

J is TRBJ1-4 and V is TRBV28; 9 bases agree with TRBD1. Germline values: CDR1 MDHEN, CDR2 SYDVKM. The V segment lost 3 bases and the J segment 8 bases; nucleotides outside the gene matches: 10. This CDR3 is 16 amino acids long. The DNA of the CDR3 is TGTGCCAGCAGTTTGGGGGTGACAGGGGGAACGGAAAAACTGTTTTTT. This gives the protein CASSLGVTGGTEKLFF.

CDR3 region: CASSLASTEAFF. CDR3 bases: TGTGCCAGCAGCTTAGCCAGTACTGAAGCTTTCTTT. The chain carries TRBV13 and TRBJ1-1, with D unclear. V dropped 1 base and J dropped 5 bases, with 5 bases sitting between them. The CDR3 totals 12 residues. Germline CDR1 and CDR2: PRHDT and FYEKMQ (reference sequence).

V usage is TRBV2 and J usage is TRBJ2-7; 8 bases fit TRBD2. The CDR3 is made up of 15 amino acids. The V gene's germline CDR1 is SNHLY and CDR2 FYNNEI. After removal of 5 bases from V and 0 bases from J, the junction contained 6 bases not matched to a gene. The CDR3: CASSPSGLSSYEQYF. The CDR3 DNA reads TGTGCCAGCAGTCCTAGCGGGTTGAGCTCCTACGAGCAGTACTTC. The full variable domain, in which reference TRBV2 and TRBJ2-7 provide the parts outside the CDR3, is EPEVTQTPSHQVTQMGQEVILRCVPISNHLYFYWYRQILGQKVEFLVSFYNNEISEKSEIFDDQFSVERPDGSNFTLKIRSTKLEDSAMYFCASSPSGLSSYEQYFGPGTRLTVT.

The chain has TRBV21-1 and TRBJ2-5. TRBV21-1 is a listed pseudogene. The CDR3 extends over 11 amino acids. The CDR3 DNA sequence: TGTGCCAGCGGGGGCCAAGAGACCCAGTACTTC. It yields the protein CASGGQETQYF.

The CDR3 coding sequence is TGTGCCAGCAGCTGGGACAGGGGAATCGCCTACAATGAGCAGTTCTTC. It codes for CASSWDRGIAYNEQFF. The rearrangement joins TRBV7-9 to TRBJ2-1; 10 nucleotides line up with TRBD1. Per germline, CDR1 SEHNR and CDR2 FQNEAQ (reference sequence). The CDR3 runs 16 residues. The ends lost 4 bases at V and 2 bases at J; junction bases unmatched: 5.

J is TRBJ2-7 and V is TRBV2, with D perhaps TRBD2 (6 bases). Per the germline V gene, CDR1 is SNHLY and CDR2 is FYNNEI. The CDR3 covers 12 residues. Trimming pared 4 bases from V and 4 bases from J, leaving 8 bases between. The CDR3 bases are TGTGCCAGCAGTGCACTAGCTTACGAGCAGTACTTC. Amino acids: CASSALAYEQYF.

Only a few counts were recorded for this clone. The V gene is TRBV15, the J gene TRBJ1-1; maybe TRBD1 (5 bases). CDR3 length: 16 residues. Germline V gene data show CDR1 as LNHNV and CDR2 as YYDKDF (reference sequence). V was cut by 3 bases and J by 1 base, with 15 bases left in between. The CDR3, as DNA: TGTGCCACCAGCAGGGGTTCAGGGAGGGCGAACACTGAAGCTTTCTTT. It is translated as CATSRGSGRANTEAFF.

This chain uses TRBV30 with TRBJ2-7, with unresolved D. This CDR3 spans 13 amino acids. V shed 1 base and J shed 5 bases, with 12 bases lying between them. The germline gives CDR1 GTSNPN, CDR2 SVGIG (reference sequence). The CDR3 region is CAWSALFGHEQYF. The CDR3 DNA sequence: TGTGCCTGGAGTGCGTTGTTTGGACACGAGCAGTACTTC.

CDR3 protein: CASTTSRTSTDTQYF. In DNA form, the CDR3 reads TGCGCCAGCACAACTAGCAGGACTAGCACAGATACGCAGTATTTT. The gene calls are TRBV10-2 and TRBJ2-3, with D possibly TRBD2 on 6 matching bases. V shed 7 bases and J shed 0 bases, with 14 bases lying between them. The CDR3 totals 15 residues. CDR1 and CDR2 (germline): WSHSY, SAAADI.

About this clone itself: The sample carries other DNA sequences with the same CDR3. V is TRBV4-1 and J is TRBJ2-7; 7 bases agree with TRBD1. The V gene end was trimmed by 4 bases and the J gene end by 6 bases; junction bases not matched to a gene: 18. This CDR3 has 17 residues. Germline CDR1 is MGHRA and CDR2 is YSYEKL. The CDR3: CASSLSLSRDSLLEQYF. The CDR3 DNA is TGCGCCAGCAGCCTAAGTTTATCCCGGGACAGCCTCCTCGAGCAGTACTTC.

The chain is built from TRBV10-3 and TRBJ2-3; TRBD2 agrees at 14 bases. Trimming cost V 0 bases and J 5 bases; bases outside gene matches: 4. The CDR3 has 17 amino acids. CDR1 is ENHRY and CDR2 is SYGVKD in the germline V gene. In DNA, the CDR3 is TGTGCCATCAGTGAGTCAACGGGACTAGCGGGAGAAGATACGCAGTATTTT. Amino acid sequence: CAISESTGLAGEDTQYF.

This clone was recorded once. The chain uses TRBV5-1 and TRBJ2-7, with 7 bases that match TRBD1. J lost 0 bases, V lost 4 bases, and 7 bases had no gene match. Looked up from germline, CDR1 is SGHRS and CDR2 is YFSETQ. This CDR3 has 15 amino acids. CDR3 loop: CASSTGTALSYEQYF. For the CDR3, the DNA is TGCGCCAGCAGCACCGGGACAGCCCTCTCCTACGAGCAGTACTTC.

The chain combines TRBV6-5 with TRBJ1-3; D is ambiguous. Looked up from germline, CDR1 is MNHEY and CDR2 is SVGAGI. Trimming cost V 2 bases and J 0 bases, with 8 bases left between them. The CDR3 is 15 residues long. This CDR3 reads CASSYRPGSGNTIYF. The DNA of the CDR3 is TGTGCCAGCAGTTACCGACCCGGCTCTGGAAACACCATATATTTT.

The chain combines TRBV19 with TRBJ2-5; D is possibly TRBD1 (5 bases). CDR3 length: 13 residues. CDR1 and CDR2 (germline): LNHDA, SQIVND (reference sequence). Trimming left V 8 bases short and J 1 base short, with 11 bases between. The CDR3 is CASCRQPQETQYF. The CDR3 nucleotides are TGTGCCAGTTGTCGACAGCCCCAAGAGACCCAGTACTTC. Variable domain in full (rest from reference TRBV19 and TRBJ2-5): DGGITQSPKYLFRKEGQNVTLSCEQNLNHDAMYWYRQDPGQGLRLIYYSQIVNDFQKGDIAEGYSVSREKKESFPLTVTSAQKNPTAFYLCASCRQPQETQYFGPGTRLLVL.

The chain couples TRBV27 to TRBJ1-1, with 7 bases matching TRBD1. The CDR3 loop spans 16 amino acids. Germline V gene sequence: CDR1 MNHEY, CDR2 SMNVEV (reference sequence). Trimming cost V 0 bases and J 0 bases; bases outside gene matches: 4. CDR3 sequence (DNA): TGTGCCAGCAGTTTATCTGGGACAGAAATGAACACTGAAGCTTTCTTT. Amino acids: CASSLSGTEMNTEAFF.